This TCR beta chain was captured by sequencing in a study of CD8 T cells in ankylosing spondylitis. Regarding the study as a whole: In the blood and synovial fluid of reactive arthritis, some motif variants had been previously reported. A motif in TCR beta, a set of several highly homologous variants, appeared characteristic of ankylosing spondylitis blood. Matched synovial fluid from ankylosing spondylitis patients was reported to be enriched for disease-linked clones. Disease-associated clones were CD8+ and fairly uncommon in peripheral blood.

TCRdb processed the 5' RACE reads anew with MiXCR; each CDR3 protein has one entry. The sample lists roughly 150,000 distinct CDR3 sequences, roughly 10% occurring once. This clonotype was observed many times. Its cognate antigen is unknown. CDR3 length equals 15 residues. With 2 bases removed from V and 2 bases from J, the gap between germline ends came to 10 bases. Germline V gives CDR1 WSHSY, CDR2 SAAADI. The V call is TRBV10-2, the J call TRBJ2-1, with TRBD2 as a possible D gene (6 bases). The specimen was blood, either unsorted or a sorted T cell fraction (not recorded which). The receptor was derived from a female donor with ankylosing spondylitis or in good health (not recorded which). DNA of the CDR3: TGCGCCAGCAGTGAGGCGGGGTACACCTACAATGAGCAGTTCTTC. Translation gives CASSEAGYTYNEQFF.